The 6 T cell receptor beta chains listed next were all sequenced from one sample in a study of patients and donors after allogeneic stem cell transplantation. TCRdb reprocessed the RT-PCR reads via MiXCR and lists one record per CDR3 protein. The table includes roughly 960,000 distinct CDR3 sequences, roughly 18% detected once. Material: blood, either unsorted or a sorted T cell fraction (not recorded which). These receptors were collected from a human donor who was either an allogeneic HSCT recipient or a stem cell or donor lymphocyte infusion donor (not recorded which). It is not recorded whose cells these are; they may come from a transplant donor.

This clonotype was counted at least ten times. V is TRBV29-1 and J is TRBJ2-1, with 9 bases that match TRBD2. Germline lookup yields CDR1 SQVTM and CDR2 ANQGSEA. Unmatched junction bases numbered 6, after V lost 4 bases and J lost 8 bases. The CDR3 spans 13 residues. The CDR3 region is CSVGSGSGYEQFF. In DNA, the CDR3 is TGCAGCGTTGGTAGCGGGAGTGGCTATGAGCAGTTCTTC.

This clonotype appeared once. The genes are TRBV2 and TRBJ2-1; D not certain. V lost 3 bases and J 9 bases, leaving 12 bases between the germline ends. The length of the CDR3 is 13 residues. Germline loops: CDR1 SNHLY, CDR2 FYNNEI. The CDR3 is CASSEENDPEQFF. The CDR3 bases are TGTGCCAGCAGTGAGGAGAACGACCCTGAGCAGTTCTTC.

There are a few counts of this clonotype. This chain uses TRBV6-5 with TRBJ1-2; 9 bases line up with TRBD1. The CDR3 runs 14 residues. From germline, CDR1 is MNHEY and CDR2 SVGAGI. J was trimmed by 6 bases and V by 2 bases; bases with no gene match: 4. The chain's CDR3 is CASSYDGTGNGYTF. The CDR3, as DNA: TGTGCCAGCAGTTACGACGGGACAGGGAATGGCTACACCTTC.

The CDR3, as DNA: TGTGCCAGCAGTTTGGCCAGGGCGTCCGGCTACACCTTC. It yields the protein CASSLARASGYTF. The rearrangement links TRBV28 to TRBJ1-2; possible D gene TRBD1, 5 bases. V was clipped by 3 bases and J by 8 bases, with 13 bases between them. Germline V gene data show CDR1 as MDHEN and CDR2 as SYDVKM. The CDR3 is made up of 13 amino acids.

The chain links TRBV20-1 to TRBJ2-7, with D perhaps TRBD1 (6 bases). The germline V and J ends were trimmed by 3 bases and 4 bases, with 19 bases remaining between them. Germline V gene lookup returns CDR1 DFQATT and CDR2 SNEGSKA (reference sequence). This CDR3 comprises 15 residues. The CDR3 loop reads CSARWTAMGQYEQYF. CDR3 nucleotide sequence: TGCAGTGCTAGGTGGACAGCTATGGGCCAATACGAGCAGTACTTC.

This clonotype has more than one count but fewer than ten. The chain carries TRBV10-3 and TRBJ1-4; D unresolved. Germline V lookup: CDR1 ENHRY, CDR2 SYGVKD. The CDR3 covers 15 residues. V lost 6 bases and J 0 bases, leaving 11 bases between the germline ends. The CDR3 loop reads CAIRPDGATNEKLFF. The DNA for the CDR3 is TGTGCCATCAGGCCAGACGGTGCAACTAATGAAAAACTGTTTTTT.